This T cell receptor (beta chain) appears in the sequencing data of a study of blood T cell repertoires in COVID-19. Participants were placed into cohorts based on the clinical history they reported. This CDR3 is 12 amino acids long. The germline CDR1 and CDR2 sequences are MDHEN and SYDVKM. V was pared by 6 bases and J by 0 bases, with 5 bases between. This table comes from immunoSEQ multiplex PCR, and its TCRdb copy is limited to in-frame clones, with some not included. The data hold 140,000 to 150,000 clones, with around 90% observed a single time. The receptor was isolated from a woman aged 35 to 49 who had been exposed to COVID-19. The rearrangement joins TRBV28 to TRBJ1-1, with D unresolved. The sample consisted of PBMCs or T cells enriched from blood (not recorded which). The CDR3 coding sequence is TGTGCCAGCAGGGGAGTGAACACTGAAGCTTTCTTT. Protein sequence: CASRGVNTEAFF.